Below, one T cell receptor beta chain is given with its context. Its antigen remains unknown. The record originates from a study of cytotoxic CD8 clonotypes in ibrutinib-treated CLL. Overall study context: The cohort had about 11 relapsed/refractory and around 14 treatment-naive patients, 17 IGHV unmutated.

The CDR3 extends over 14 amino acids. V dropped 2 bases and J dropped 5 bases, with 12 bases sitting between them. Germline assignment: CDR1 ENHRY and CDR2 SYGVKD. This table comes from immunoSEQ multiplex PCR, and its TCRdb copy is limited to in-frame clones, with some not included. The profile shows some 150,000 clones, roughly 83% of them singletons. Study conclusions and caveats: Clonality was elevated at ibrutinib response and had returned toward baseline at progression.

The TCR comes from a human donor with chronic lymphocytic leukemia. The chain couples TRBV10-3 to TRBJ1-2; D possibly corresponds to TRBD1 (5 bases). This specimen consisted of PBMCs, obtained after 12 months of ibrutinib treatment. The CDR3 region is CAISEGDLSYGYTF. CDR3 sequence (DNA): TGTGCCATCAGTGAGGGGGACCTGTCTTATGGCTACACCTTC.